What follows are 17 T cell receptor beta chains derived from one specimen sequenced in a study of blood T cell repertoires in COVID-19. Measured with immunoSEQ multiplex PCR; TCRdb has only the in-frame clones, and not every one. The sample gives more than 110,000 clones, nearly 80% of which show up once; around 3.2% is in the top ten. The material sequenced was PBMCs or T cells enriched from blood (not recorded which). The receptor source for this set is a woman in her forties or fifties who had recovered from COVID-19.

CDR3 loop: CASSQVEVIYGYTF. The CDR3 DNA reads as TGTGCCAGCTCACAGGTGGAGGTAATCTATGGCTACACCTTC. The gene calls are TRBV18 and TRBJ1-2; D call uncertain. The CDR3 has 14 amino acids. Trimming left V 4 bases short and J 4 bases short, with 13 bases between. CDR1 is KGHSH, CDR2 LQKENI, per germline.

The V and J genes are TRBV5-8 and TRBJ2-5; 14 bases fit TRBD2. Germline V gives CDR1 SGHTS, CDR2 YDEGEE. V gave up 4 bases and J gave up 5 bases; unmatched junction bases: 7. This CDR3 has 16 residues. The CDR3 protein is CASSGGTSGGRETQYF. The CDR3 DNA sequence: TGTGCCAGCAGCGGAGGGACTAGCGGGGGCCGGGAGACCCAGTACTTC.

The CDR3 coding sequence is TGCGCCAGCAGTCCTCCGACAGGGAAACAGTACTTC. It codes for CASSPPTGKQYF. The rearrangement joins TRBV10-1 to TRBJ2-7; 7 bases are shared with TRBD1. The germline gives CDR1 WNHNN, CDR2 SYGVQD (reference sequence). The CDR3 is 12 residues long. J gave up 10 bases and V 5 bases, and 8 bases lay outside the gene matches.

The J gene is TRBJ1-3, the V gene TRBV5-1, with D tentatively TRBD1 (5 bases). Trimming stripped 5 bases from V and 0 bases from J, with 12 bases between. CDR3 length equals 15 residues. The V gene's germline CDR1 is SGHRS and CDR2 YFSETQ. The CDR3 protein is CASRLGGDSGNTIYF. The DNA for the CDR3 is TGCGCCAGCAGGCTTGGGGGGGACTCTGGAAACACCATATATTTT. The variable domain in full, completed from reference TRBV5-1 and TRBJ1-3, reads KAGVTQTPRYLIKTRGQQVTLSCSPISGHRSVSWYQQTPGQGLQFLFEYFSETQRNKGNFPGRFSGRQFSNSRSEMNVSTLELGDSALYLCASRLGGDSGNTIYFGEGSWLTVV.

CDR3 region: CASSDVVLAGGQDTQYF. In DNA form, the CDR3 reads TGTGCCAGCAGTGACGTCGTCCTAGCGGGGGGGCAAGATACGCAGTATTTT. The chain has TRBV6-1 and TRBJ2-3; 12 nucleotides align to TRBD2. CDR1 and CDR2 (germline): MNHNS, SASEGT. With 3 bases clipped from V and 5 bases from J, the junction kept 9 bases outside the gene matches. This CDR3 spans 17 amino acids.

This sequence joins TRBV28 and TRBJ2-7; D possibly corresponds to TRBD2 (6 bases). The V gene lost 1 base and the J gene lost 9 bases, with 7 bases spanning the gap. CDR1 is MDHEN and CDR2 is SYDVKM in the germline V gene. The CDR3 has 11 residues. CDR3 sequence reads: CASSLLGLQYF. The CDR3 DNA sequence: TGTGCCAGCAGTTTATTGGGACTGCAGTACTTC.

The chain couples TRBV10-3 to TRBJ1-1, with 8 bases aligning to TRBD1. CDR1 and CDR2 (germline): ENHRY, SYGVKD. The trim removed 5 bases at V and 5 bases at J, leaving 4 bases unmatched. This CDR3 contains 13 residues. CDR3 bases: TGTGCCATCAGTCCGGGACAGGCGACTGAAGCTTTCTTT. Protein sequence: CAISPGQATEAFF.

The gene calls are TRBV7-8 and TRBJ2-7; 8 bases match TRBD2. Germline loops: CDR1 SGHVS, CDR2 FQNEAQ. The CDR3 is 17 amino acids. V shed 5 bases and J 2 bases; nucleotides not matched to a gene: 14. CDR3 nucleotides: TGTGCCAGCAGCAGATTCGCCCGGAGCGGGGGTACCTACGAGCAGTACTTC. It specifies CASSRFARSGGTYEQYF.

In this sample, this clone turned up a few times. The V call is TRBV25-1, the J call TRBJ2-7; 7 nucleotides match TRBD2. The germline gives CDR1 MGHDK, CDR2 SYGVNS. V lost 5 bases to trimming and J lost 6 bases; unmatched junction nucleotides: 10. CDR3 size: 14 residues. CDR3 residues: CASSSTGGFGEQYF. Written as DNA, the CDR3 is TGTGCCAGCAGTTCGACCGGGGGGTTTGGCGAGCAGTACTTC.

This chain connects TRBV19 to TRBJ2-1; tentatively, D is TRBD1 (6 bases). The CDR3 runs 17 residues. Trimming left V 4 bases short and J 3 bases short, with 19 bases between. Germline V CDR1 and CDR2: LNHDA, SQIVND (reference sequence). CDR3 loop: CASSSPSGTKSYNEQFF. The DNA of the CDR3 is TGTGCCAGTAGTAGTCCCTCCGGGACAAAAAGCTACAATGAGCAGTTCTTC.

The rearrangement joins TRBV5-1 to TRBJ1-4, with D possibly being TRBD1 (5 bases). The CDR3 contains 15 residues. Trimming stripped 0 bases from V and 8 bases from J, with 14 bases between. Germline CDR1 and CDR2: SGHRS and YFSETQ. CDR3 sequence: CASSLGGLGNEKLFF. DNA for the CDR3: TGCGCCAGCAGCTTGGGGGGCCTAGGAAACGAAAAACTGTTTTTT.

The chain employs TRBV4-1 and TRBJ1-3; TRBD1 matches 7 bases. The V gene's germline CDR1 is MGHRA and CDR2 YSYEKL. The CDR3 extends over 17 amino acids. V trimming: 1 base; J trimming: 0 bases; junction bases outside the gene matches: 6. CDR3: CASSQVGDSYSGNTIYF. In DNA form, the CDR3 reads TGCGCCAGCAGCCAAGTAGGGGACAGCTACTCTGGAAACACCATATATTTT.

The count of this clone is one. The chain joins TRBV7-9 to TRBJ1-1, with D uncertain. The CDR3 has 11 residues. In germline, CDR1 is SEHNR, CDR2 FQNEAQ (reference sequence). V lost 8 bases and J 0 bases, leaving 4 bases between the germline ends. DNA of the CDR3: TGTGCCAGCGAGATGAACACTGAAGCTTTCTTT. Translated: CASEMNTEAFF.

The gene calls are TRBV30 and TRBJ1-5; 7 bases line up with TRBD1. Germline loops: CDR1 GTSNPN, CDR2 SVGIG (reference sequence). Germline trimming cut 5 bases from V and 3 bases from J; bases unmatched to any gene: 7. CDR3 size: 14 residues. In nucleotides, the CDR3 is TGTGCCTGGGCCGGGACAGCACACAATCAGCCCCAGCATTTT. Its protein is CAWAGTAHNQPQHF.

This clone was seen many times. This sequence joins TRBV2 and TRBJ1-5; no definite D call. Trimming shortened V by 7 bases and J by 0 bases, and 10 bases separated the two germline ends. The germline V gene has CDR1 SNHLY and CDR2 FYNNEI. The CDR3 extends over 14 amino acids. CDR3 sequence reads: CASTGFYSNQPQHF. CDR3 in DNA: TGTGCCAGCACGGGATTTTATAGCAATCAGCCCCAGCATTTT.

The chain joins TRBV11-2 to TRBJ1-5; no clear D. This CDR3 contains 16 residues. Germline V gene lookup returns CDR1 SGHAT and CDR2 FQNNGV. Trimming took off 0 bases at V and 7 bases at J, with 16 bases between the two ends. The CDR3 here is CASSLDPGGIGQPQHF. The DNA for the CDR3 is TGTGCCAGCAGCTTAGATCCGGGAGGGATAGGCCAGCCCCAGCATTTT.

The chain employs TRBV10-3 and TRBJ2-1; 10 bases are shared with TRBD2. The length of the CDR3 is 13 residues. V shed 7 bases, J shed 7 bases, and the junction held 4 bases outside the gene matches. CDR1 and CDR2 (germline): ENHRY, SYGVKD. In DNA, the CDR3 is TGTGCCATCAAGACTAGCGGGTTTAATGAGCAGTTCTTC. Protein: CAIKTSGFNEQFF.